This TCR beta chain came from a study of tumor and adjacent non-tumor tissue in lung cancer. Three rounds of nested PCR, following a modified ARM-PCR protocol, produced the TCRbeta library. TCRdb analysed the multiplex PCR reads with MiXCR anew, one entry per CDR3 protein. The data contain 50,000 to 60,000 distinct CDR3 sequences, around two thirds of them seen just once; the ten biggest clones take up approximately 23%. This sample's RNA came from whole unsorted tissue. More than 3 cm separated this lung sample from the edge of the tumor. The CDR3 covers 15 residues. About this clonotype itself: One junction end disagrees with the germline gene, perhaps due to a read error.

The chain is built from TRBV12-3 or TRBV12-4 and TRBJ2-3; tentative D call: TRBD1 (5 bases). The TCR sequence derives from a woman aged 60-75 years with non-small cell lung cancer. Material: distant non-tumor lung tissue. The CDR3 loop is CASIFSRGRTDTQFF. In DNA form, the CDR3 reads TGTGCCAGCATTTTTTCAAGGGGCCGCACAGATACGCAGTTTTTT.